This T cell receptor beta chain appears in the sequencing data of a study of technical replicates of blood from a handful of donors. This CDR3 contains 14 residues. V shed 4 bases and J 4 bases; nucleotides not matched to a gene: 6. Germline loops: CDR1 SGDLS, CDR2 YYNGEE. Method: immunoSEQ multiplex PCR; TCRdb's copy keeps in-frame clones and lacks some. Here the sample spans tens of thousands of clones, around 94% being singletons. This chain connects TRBV9 to TRBJ2-7; TRBD2 agrees at 9 bases. This sequence originates from a human donor in good health. Input material: T cells isolated from PBMCs. The DNA for the CDR3 is TGTGCCAGCAGCTATAGCGGGAGCGGGTACGAGCAGTACTTC. Residues: CASSYSGSGYEQYF.